This TCR beta chain was identified during a study of blood T cells in healthy people across ages. This clonotype was seen a few times. V was clipped by 5 bases and J by 5 bases; unmatched bases: 7. Looked up from germline, CDR1 is SGHVS and CDR2 is FNYEAQ. This CDR3 contains 15 residues. Primers used in a second PCR of roughly 6 to 11 cycles were a sample-barcoded 5' primer and a J-beta primer mix. TCRdb reprocessed the 5' RACE reads with MiXCR, giving one entry per CDR3 protein. The sample lists 2 million or so distinct CDR3 sequences, 49% seen once, with 2% to 2.5% in the top ten. The sequence came from a woman aged 40 to 50 in good health. The chain recombines TRBV7-6 with TRBJ2-3, with TRBD2 matching 10 bases. Sequencing input: blood. The CDR3 spells CASSPSGGAKDTQYF. The DNA of the CDR3 is TGTGCCAGCAGCCCCAGCGGGGGGGCGAAAGATACGCAGTATTTT.